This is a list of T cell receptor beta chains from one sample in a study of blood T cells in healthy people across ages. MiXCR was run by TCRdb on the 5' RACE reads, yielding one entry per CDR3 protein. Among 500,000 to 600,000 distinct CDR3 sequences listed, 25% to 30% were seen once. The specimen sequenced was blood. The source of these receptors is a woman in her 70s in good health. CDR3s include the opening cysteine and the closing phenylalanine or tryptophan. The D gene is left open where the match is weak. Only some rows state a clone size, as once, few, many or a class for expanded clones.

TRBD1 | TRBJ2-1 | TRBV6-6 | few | TGTGCCAGCAGGCACTCACAGGGGGCAGGCTACAATGAGCAGTTCTTC | CASRHSQGAGYNEQFF
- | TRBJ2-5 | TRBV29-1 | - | TGCAGCGTTGATGTCAGGGGAGTAGCAGAGACCCAGTACTTC | CSVDVRGVAETQYF
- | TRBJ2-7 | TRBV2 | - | TGTGCCAGCAGTGAAGAGCCCCGAGGGACGAGGTTTTTC | CASSEEPRGTRFF
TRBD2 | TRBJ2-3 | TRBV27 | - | TGTGCCAGCAGTTTATACTACAGCGGGGGGTTCGCAGATACGCAGTATTTT | CASSLYYSGGFADTQYF
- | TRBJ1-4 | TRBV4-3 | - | TGCGCCAGCAGCCAAGGCGGCAGGGTCCACTCAGGGGAAAAACTGTTTTTT | CASSQGGRVHSGEKLFF
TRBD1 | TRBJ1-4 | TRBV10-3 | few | TGTGCCATCGGGGGAGACAGGGACCAGGAAAAACTGTTTTTT | CAIGGDRDQEKLFF
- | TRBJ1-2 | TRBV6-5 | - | TGTGCCAGCAGTTACGGACGGCCGGGGACGGGCTACACCTTC | CASSYGRPGTGYTF
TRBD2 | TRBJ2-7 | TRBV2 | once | TGTGCCAGCAGTGAAGCGAATACTAGCGGGGGCGATAAGTTCTTC | CASSEANTSGGDKFF
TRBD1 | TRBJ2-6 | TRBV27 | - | TGTGCCAGCAGCCTTCGTGCCGACAGGGGGTTGGGAGGGGCCAACGTCCTGACTTTC | CASSLRADRGLGGANVLTF
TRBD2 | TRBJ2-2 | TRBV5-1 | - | TGCGCCAGCAGCGACGCACGGGGGGTTAACACCGGGGAGCTGTTTTTT | CASSDARGVNTGELFF
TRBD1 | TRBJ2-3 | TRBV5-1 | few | TGCGCCAGCAGCTTGATACAGGGGATTTACACAGATACGCAGTATTTT | CASSLIQGIYTDTQYF
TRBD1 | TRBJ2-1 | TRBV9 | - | TGTGCCAGCAGCGGACAGGGGGCCCCCTACAATGAGCAGTTCTTC | CASSGQGAPYNEQFF
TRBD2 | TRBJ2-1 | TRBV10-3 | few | TGTGCCATCAGTTCTAGCGGGGGGAACAATGAGCAGTTCTTC | CAISSSGGNNEQFF
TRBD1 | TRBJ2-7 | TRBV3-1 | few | TGTGCCAGCAGCCCCCGACTCGGAGACAGGGTCTACGAGCAGTACTTC | CASSPRLGDRVYEQYF
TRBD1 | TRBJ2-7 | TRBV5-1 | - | TGCGCCAGCAGCTCCGGGACAGGGGGCCCCTACGAGCAGTACTTC | CASSSGTGGPYEQYF
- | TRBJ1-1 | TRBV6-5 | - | TGTGCCAGCAGTTACGGGTTTGGGAGCACTGAAGCTTTCTTT | CASSYGFGSTEAFF
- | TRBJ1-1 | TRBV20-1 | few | TGCAGTGCTAGAGGCGGCAGCGCCAACACTGAAGCTTTCTTT | CSARGGSANTEAFF
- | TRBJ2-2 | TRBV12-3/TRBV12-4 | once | TGTGCCAGCAGCCCCAGTTCGGGCACCGGGGAGCTGTTTTTT | CASSPSSGTGELFF
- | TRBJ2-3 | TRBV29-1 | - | TGCAGCGTTGGAACGGCCGATACGCAGTATTTT | CSVGTADTQYF
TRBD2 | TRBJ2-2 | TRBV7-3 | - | TGTGCCAGCAGCTTAACGCCTAGCGGGGTATCCGGGGAGCTGTTTTTT | CASSLTPSGVSGELFF
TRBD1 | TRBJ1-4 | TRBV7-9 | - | TGTGCCAGCAGCGAGGGACAGTCAACTAATGAAAAACTGTTTTTT | CASSEGQSTNEKLFF
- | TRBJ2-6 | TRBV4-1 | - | TGCGCCAGCAGCCAAGAAGACCCCAAGGGGTCTGGGGCCAACGTCCTGACTTTC | CASSQEDPKGSGANVLTF
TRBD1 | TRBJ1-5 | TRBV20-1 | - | TGCAGTGCTAGAGCCCCTGGACAGGTCAATCAGCCCCAGCATTTT | CSARAPGQVNQPQHF
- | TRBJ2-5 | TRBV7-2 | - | TGTGCCAGCAGCCAGGACTGGCAAGAGACCCAGTACTTC | CASSQDWQETQYF
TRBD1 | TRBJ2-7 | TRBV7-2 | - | TGTGCCAGCAGCCCACGCCGGGACAGGGGGTTTTACGAGCAGTACTTC | CASSPRRDRGFYEQYF
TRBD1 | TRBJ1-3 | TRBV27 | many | TGTGCCAGCAGTCCATGGACAGGTTCTGGAAACACCATATATTTT | CASSPWTGSGNTIYF
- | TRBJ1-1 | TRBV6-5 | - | TGTGCCAGCAGTTACTCCCGCCTCGGTGGGGCTTTCTTT | CASSYSRLGGAFF
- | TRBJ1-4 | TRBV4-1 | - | TGCGCCAGCCAAGGGGGTTTGAAGACTAATGAAAAACTGTTTTTT | CASQGGLKTNEKLFF
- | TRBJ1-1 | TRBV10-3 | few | TGTGCCATCACTAACAACAGGCAGGACACTGAAGCTTTCTTT | CAITNNRQDTEAFF
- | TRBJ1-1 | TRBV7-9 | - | TGTGCCAGCAGCTTAGGGGGGCTAAGAAGTTCGGAGGCTTTCTTT | CASSLGGLRSSEAFF
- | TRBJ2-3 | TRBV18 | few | TGTGCCAGCTCACCGGGACTCCAAGATACGCAGTATTTT | CASSPGLQDTQYF
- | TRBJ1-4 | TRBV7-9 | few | TGTGCCAGCAGCTTATTGGCAGGATCTAATGAAAAACTGTTTTTT | CASSLLAGSNEKLFF
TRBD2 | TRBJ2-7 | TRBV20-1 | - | TGCAGTGCTGCGGGACTAGCGGCTCTCGAGCAGTACTTC | CSAAGLAALEQYF
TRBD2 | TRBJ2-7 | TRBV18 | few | TGTGCCAGCTCAGCCGGGACTAGCGTCTCCTACGAGCAGTACTTC | CASSAGTSVSYEQYF
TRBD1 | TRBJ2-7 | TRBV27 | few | TGTGCCAGCAGTTCCTACGCCGGGACAGGGACCCTCGAGCAGTACTTC | CASSSYAGTGTLEQYF
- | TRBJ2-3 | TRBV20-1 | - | TGCAGTGCTAGAGATCCTTCTGGACTCGACCTGGATACGCAGTATTTT | CSARDPSGLDLDTQYF
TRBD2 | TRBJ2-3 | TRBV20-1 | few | TGCAGTGCTAGAGATTGGCTAGCGGGGGTTACAGATACGCAGTATTTT | CSARDWLAGVTDTQYF
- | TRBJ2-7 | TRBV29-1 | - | TGCAGCGTTCCCGGGACATCCTACGAGCAGTACTTC | CSVPGTSYEQYF
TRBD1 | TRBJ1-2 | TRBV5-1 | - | TGCGCCAGCAGCCTGTCCGGGACAGCCTTAGAGGGCTACACCTTC | CASSLSGTALEGYTF
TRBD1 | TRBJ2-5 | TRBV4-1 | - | TGCGTCAGCAGCCAAGGCGGGACAGGGTACTGGGCCCAGTACTTC | CVSSQGGTGYWAQYF
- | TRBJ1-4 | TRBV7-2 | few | TGTGCCAGCAGCCGCGCAGGGACTGCAACTAATGAAAAACTGTTTTTT | CASSRAGTATNEKLFF
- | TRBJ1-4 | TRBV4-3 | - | TGCGCCAGCAGCCAAGACGTCGGGCAGACCGAAAAACTGTTTTTT | CASSQDVGQTEKLFF
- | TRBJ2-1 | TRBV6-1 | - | TGTGCCAGCAGTGAATCAGGGGAGGATGAGCAGTTCTTC | CASSESGEDEQFF
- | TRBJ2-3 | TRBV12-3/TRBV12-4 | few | TGTGCCACCCTTTGGGGAGCAGATACGCAGTATTTT | CATLWGADTQYF
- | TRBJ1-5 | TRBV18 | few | TGTGCCAGCTCACCAGGGATTAGCAATCAGCCCCAGCATTTT | CASSPGISNQPQHF
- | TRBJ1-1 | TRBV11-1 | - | TGTGCCAGCAGCAGTTTTGACAGTTCTTTCTTT | CASSSFDSSFF
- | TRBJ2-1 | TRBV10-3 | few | TGTGCCATCAGTGAGCAGTATGAGCAGTTCTTC | CAISEQYEQFF
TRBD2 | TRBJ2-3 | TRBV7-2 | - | TGTGCCAGCAGCTTATCAGGACTAGCGGGGGGGGCGTATTTT | CASSLSGLAGGAYF
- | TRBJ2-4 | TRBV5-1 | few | TGCGCCAGCAGTCAGGACCCCGAGGGGATTCAGTACTTC | CASSQDPEGIQYF
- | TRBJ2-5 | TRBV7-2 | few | TGTGCCAGCAGCTTCAACGGTAGAGAGACCCAGTACTTC | CASSFNGRETQYF
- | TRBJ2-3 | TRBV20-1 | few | TGCAGTGCTACCAGCGGGCCCCGGGATACGCAGTATTTT | CSATSGPRDTQYF
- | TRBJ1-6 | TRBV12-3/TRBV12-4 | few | TGTGCCAGCGCGGGGGAGGGCTATTCACCCCTCCACTTT | CASAGEGYSPLHF
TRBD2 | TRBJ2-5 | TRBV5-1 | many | TGCGCCAGCAGCTTGGCCGTTACACTAGCGGGGTTGGGCCAAGAGACCCAGTACTTC | CASSLAVTLAGLGQETQYF
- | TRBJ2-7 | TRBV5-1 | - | TGCGCCAGCAGCTTGGAGGTCGGACCCTACGAGCAGTACTTC | CASSLEVGPYEQYF
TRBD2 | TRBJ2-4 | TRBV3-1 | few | TGTGCCAGCAGCCGGGACGGGGGGACCCACCGGTCCAAAAACATTCAGTACTTC | CASSRDGGTHRSKNIQYF